This paragraph reports one T cell receptor (beta chain). Its specificity is not known. This entry belongs to a study of blood T cells in healthy people across ages. Study in general: Researchers report that template switching captured about one barcoded beta molecule per two T cells. Study-wide points: The study found TCR beta diversity correlated strongly with naive T cell percentage.

A second about 7 to 12 cycle PCR used barcoded and J-beta primers. A template-switch adaptor containing 12 random nucleotides labeled each cDNA molecule. TCRdb used MiXCR to reprocess the 5' RACE reads, holding one entry per CDR3 protein. Here the sample spans roughly 800,000 distinct CDR3 sequences, about 55% being singletons. The sample taken for sequencing was blood. This TCR came from a man at least 80 years old in good health.

Written as DNA, the CDR3 is TGCGCCAGCAGCCCCCTAAGCGGAACTCGAGGGGATGAGCAGTTCTTC. It encodes CASSPLSGTRGDEQFF. The chain is built from TRBV4-1 and TRBJ2-1; D tentatively reads TRBD1 or TRBD2 (5 bases each). Germline V lookup: CDR1 MGHRA, CDR2 YSYEKL. This CDR3 spans 16 amino acids. V was trimmed by 4 bases and J by 8 bases, leaving 21 bases between them.